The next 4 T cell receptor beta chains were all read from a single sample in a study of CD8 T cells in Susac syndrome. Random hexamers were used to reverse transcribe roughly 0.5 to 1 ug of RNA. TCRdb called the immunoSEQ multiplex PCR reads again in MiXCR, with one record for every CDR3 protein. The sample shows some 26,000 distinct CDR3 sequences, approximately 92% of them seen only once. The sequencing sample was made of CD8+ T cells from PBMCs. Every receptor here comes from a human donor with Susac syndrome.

The CDR3 is CASSLPRLAGEHRADTQYF. In DNA, the CDR3 is TGTGCCAGCAGTTTACCTCGACTAGCGGGAGAGCACCGAGCAGATACGCAGTATTTT. The chain links TRBV28 to TRBJ2-3, with 12 bases matching TRBD2. The V and J ends lost 2 bases and 4 bases, in that order; junction bases with no gene match: 13. The CDR3 contains 19 residues. Germline values: CDR1 MDHEN, CDR2 SYDVKM. Combining the CDR3 with reference TRBV28 and TRBJ2-3 gives the whole variable domain DVKVTQSSRYLVKRTGEKVFLECVQDMDHENMFWYRQDPGLGLRLIYFSYDVKMKEKGDIPEGYSVSREKKERFSLILESASTNQTSMYLCASSLPRLAGEHRADTQYFGPGTRLTVL.

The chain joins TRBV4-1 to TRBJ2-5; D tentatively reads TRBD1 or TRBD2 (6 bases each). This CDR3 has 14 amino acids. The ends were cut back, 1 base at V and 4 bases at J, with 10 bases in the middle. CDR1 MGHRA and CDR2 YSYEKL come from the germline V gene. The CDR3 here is CASSQVGGRETQYF. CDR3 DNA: TGCGCCAGCAGCCAAGTAGGGGGGAGAGAGACCCAGTACTTC.

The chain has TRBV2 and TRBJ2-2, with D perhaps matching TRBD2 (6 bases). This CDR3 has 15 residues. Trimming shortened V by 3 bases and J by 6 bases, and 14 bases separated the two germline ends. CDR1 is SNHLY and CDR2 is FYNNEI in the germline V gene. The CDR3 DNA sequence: TGTGCCAGCAGTGATGGGACTCTGCGGGCCGGGGAGCTGTTTTTT. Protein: CASSDGTLRAGELFF.

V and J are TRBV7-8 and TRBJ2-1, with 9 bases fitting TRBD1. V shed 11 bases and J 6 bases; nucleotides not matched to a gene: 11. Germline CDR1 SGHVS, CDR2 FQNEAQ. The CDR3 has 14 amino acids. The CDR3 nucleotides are TGTGCCTTAATCGGGGGGACAGGGAGCAATGAGCAGTTCTTC. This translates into CALIGGTGSNEQFF.